This T cell receptor beta chain was retrieved from a study of blood T cells in healthy people across ages. A sample-barcoded 5' primer and a J-beta primer mix were used in a second PCR of about 7 to 12 cycles. Via MiXCR, TCRdb re-called the 5' RACE reads, giving one row per CDR3 protein. This sample carries about 1.4 million distinct CDR3 sequences, almost 60% of them seen once, and the ten largest clones take 5% to 7%. CDR3 length: 13 residues. Per germline, CDR1 SNHLY and CDR2 FYNNEI. Between the trimmed V and J ends, which lost 6 bases and 2 bases, there was a span of 10 bases. This clonotype was picked up a small number of times.

This sequence joins TRBV2 and TRBJ2-5; D not certain. The specimen sequenced was blood. The TCR was taken from a man aged 18 to 29 in good health. The CDR3 nucleotides are TGTGCCAGCAGGCCCGGAGTTCAAGAGACCCAGTACTTC. The encoded protein is CASRPGVQETQYF.